This T cell receptor beta chain emerged from a study of blood T cell repertoires in COVID-19. Study-level information: Samples representing acute and convalescent COVID-19 were sourced from the United States, Italy and Spain. Nucleic acid was either cDNA or gDNA, and it came from T cells, B-cell-depleted T cells, or PBMCs.

CDR3 length: 14 residues. Trimming took off 4 bases at V and 4 bases at J, with 14 bases between the two ends. The germline V gene encodes CDR1 SQVTM and CDR2 ANQGSEA. In the authors' methods: Amplification of reference gene primers was used by the study to estimate nucleated cell counts. Libraries were prepared by immunoSEQ multiplex PCR; TCRdb keeps only in-frame clonotypes and omits some of them. V and J calls and clone size are those listed in that table; D and trimming were worked out from the DNA. Among fewer than 400,000 clones listed, around 88% were seen once. The genes are TRBV29-1 and TRBJ2-1, with a possible D match to TRBD2 (5 bases). Sequencing used peripheral blood. This receptor was identified in a young man with active or convalescent COVID-19. CDR3 loop: CSVGRLGDYNEQFF. The CDR3 DNA follows: TGCAGCGTTGGGAGGCTAGGAGATTACAATGAGCAGTTCTTC.